Below are 20 T cell receptor beta chains sequenced from a single sample in a study of preoperative IRX-2 immunotherapy in early breast cancer. Clones were sequenced by immunoSEQ multiplex PCR, and TCRdb holds only the in-frame ones, with some missing. The sample shows 90,000 to 100,000 clones, roughly 89% of them seen only once. Treatment indicated: preoperative locoregional IRX-2 cytokine immunotherapy. Sequencing was performed on tumor tissue, taken after IRX-2 immunotherapy. These TCRs come from a human donor with breast cancer.

V and J are TRBV28 and TRBJ2-7; 11 bases fit TRBD2. After removal of 4 bases from V and 8 bases from J, the junction contained 10 bases not matched to a gene. Germline V gives CDR1 MDHEN, CDR2 SYDVKM. CDR3 size: 15 residues. The CDR3 DNA sequence: TGTGCCAGCAGTTCCGGGACTAGCGGTCATACGCAGCAGTACTTC. Residues: CASSSGTSGHTQQYF.

The genes are TRBV11-3 and TRBJ1-3; D perhaps matches TRBD1 (6 bases). CDR1 is SGHNT and CDR2 is YENEEA in the germline V gene. V shed 5 bases and J shed 9 bases, with 20 bases lying between them. CDR3 size: 15 residues. CDR3 in DNA: TGTGCCAGCAGCCTGACAGGAACCTCTGGGGGCACCATATATTTT. The encoded protein is CASSLTGTSGGTIYF.

This clone is a singleton in its sample. The rearrangement uses TRBV23-1 and TRBJ2-1; 7 bases are shared with TRBD2. TRBV23-1 is reported as an ORF; its role is uncertain. The CDR3 extends over 19 amino acids. V dropped 6 bases and J dropped 3; count of bases not matched to a gene: 20. The CDR3 DNA is TGCGCCAGCAGCCAAACCCTCCCCAGTCCGGGGAGGGACTACAATGAGCAGTTCTTC. Translation: CASSQTLPSPGRDYNEQFF.

This clone was counted only a few times. The V gene is TRBV19, the J gene TRBJ2-2, with 10 bases matching TRBD2. The CDR3 is made up of 17 amino acids. After removal of 7 bases from V and 2 bases from J, the junction contained 10 bases not matched to a gene. Per germline, CDR1 LNHDA and CDR2 SQIVND (reference sequence). CDR3 coding DNA: TGTGCCAGTAAGGGGGCTAGCGGGGGACCTAACACCGGGGAGCTGTTTTTT. This encodes CASKGASGGPNTGELFF.

J is TRBJ2-2 and V is TRBV6-8; 9 bases are shared with TRBD1. V lost 4 bases and J lost 2; bases outside the gene matches: 11. Germline lookup yields CDR1 MNHGY and CDR2 SAAAGT. The CDR3 has 18 residues. CDR3 sequence: CASSSHFLGQGNTGELFF. The CDR3 DNA reads TGTGCCAGCAGTTCTCACTTTCTGGGACAGGGTAACACCGGGGAGCTGTTTTTT.

The chain combines TRBV19 with TRBJ1-1; 11 nucleotides agree with TRBD1. The germline CDR1 and CDR2 sequences are LNHDA and SQIVND (reference sequence). V was clipped by 6 bases and J by 1 base; unmatched bases: 13. The CDR3 is 18 amino acids. The CDR3 DNA follows: TGTGCCAGTAGCCCCCGGACAGGGGGCGAACGGGCGAACACTGAAGCTTTCTTT. This translates into CASSPRTGGERANTEAFF.

The sample holds one count of this clone. The rearrangement joins TRBV19 to TRBJ1-1, with D unresolved. The CDR3 is made up of 14 amino acids. V gave up 7 bases and J gave up 6 bases, with 18 bases separating them. Germline V gives CDR1 LNHDA, CDR2 SQIVND (reference sequence). As DNA, the CDR3 is TGTGCCAGTACCTCTGGCGGGGATTTGGCTGAAGCTTTCTTT. Translated: CASTSGGDLAEAFF.

Only a few counts were recorded for this clone. The chain couples TRBV6-8 to TRBJ2-7, with 7 bases fitting TRBD1. Germline V gene data show CDR1 as MNHGY and CDR2 as SAAAGT. V lost 0 bases to trimming and J lost 2 bases; unmatched junction nucleotides: 4. CDR3 length: 15 amino acids. CDR3 sequence reads: CASSYSAQGAYEQYF. The CDR3 DNA sequence: TGTGCCAGCAGTTACTCGGCCCAGGGGGCCTACGAGCAGTACTTC.

V is TRBV28 and J is TRBJ2-1, with D possibly being TRBD2 (5 bases). This CDR3 contains 13 residues. CDR1 is MDHEN, CDR2 SYDVKM, per germline. V lost 8 bases, J lost 0 bases, and 8 bases lay in between. CDR3 in amino acids: CASGSGSYNEQFF. The CDR3 bases are TGTGCCAGCGGGAGCGGCTCCTACAATGAGCAGTTCTTC.

This sequence joins TRBV6-8 and TRBJ2-7; 8 bases agree with TRBD1. The CDR3 loop spans 15 amino acids. V shed 6 bases, J shed 3 bases, and the junction held 10 bases outside the gene matches. In germline, CDR1 is MNHGY, CDR2 SAAAGT. As DNA, the CDR3 is TGTGCCAGCAGGACGGACAGGGACCCCCTCTACGAGCAGTACTTC. Translated: CASRTDRDPLYEQYF.

The rearrangement links TRBV5-1 to TRBJ2-4, with 13 nucleotides matching TRBD2. Germline trimming cut 5 bases from V and 0 bases from J; bases unmatched to any gene: 11. This CDR3 has 19 residues. Germline V gene data show CDR1 as SGHRS and CDR2 as YFSETQ. CDR3 residues: CASSFGTSGIIVAKNIQYF. Written as DNA, the CDR3 is TGCGCCAGCAGYTTTGGGACTAGCGGGATCATAGTAGCCAAAAACATTCAGTACTTC.

The chain recombines TRBV19 with TRBJ1-2, with 10 bases matching TRBD1. The CDR3 loop spans 15 amino acids. CDR1 is LNHDA and CDR2 is SQIVND in the germline V gene (reference sequence). V lost 7 bases, J lost 3 bases, and 8 bases stayed unmatched. The CDR3 region is CASTPRDRGDYGYTF. Here the CDR3 DNA reads TGTGCCAGTACTCCCCGGGACAGGGGTGACTATGGCTACACCTTC.

The chain is built from TRBV28 and TRBJ2-3; D unclear. This CDR3 is built from 12 residues. The germline V gene encodes CDR1 MDHEN and CDR2 SYDVKM. V was shortened by 10 bases and J by 0 bases, with 8 bases between the two germline ends. This chain's CDR3 is CATPSSTDTQYF. The CDR3 DNA follows: TGTGCCACCCCTTCTAGCACAGATACGCAGTATTTT.

J is TRBJ2-1 and V is TRBV15, with TRBD2 as a possible D gene (7 bases). The CDR3 loop spans 14 amino acids. Germline V gene sequence: CDR1 LNHNV, CDR2 YYDKDF (reference sequence). With 0 bases removed from V and 9 bases from J, the gap between germline ends came to 12 bases. CDR3 residues: CATSRDQRGGEQFF. The CDR3 DNA reads as TGTGCCACCAGCAGAGATCAGAGGGGGGGTGAGCAGTTCTTC. The entire variable domain, with the rest obtained from reference TRBV15 and TRBJ2-1, is as follows: DAMVIQNPRYQVTQFGKPVTLSCSQTLNHNVMYWYQQKSSQAPKLLFHYYDKDFNNEADTPDNFQSRRPNTSFCFLDIRSPGLGDTAMYLCATSRDQRGGEQFFGPGTRLTVL.

With regard to this clone: Because the CDR3's place on the DNA is in doubt, the DNA is left out and the CDR3 is given as listed by TCRdb. V and J are TRBV22-1 and TRBJ1-1. TRBV22-1 is marked as a pseudogene. The CDR3 is 14 residues long, counting both termini. CDR3: CAISVGRGNTEAFF.

The chain recombines TRBV28 with TRBJ2-7, with no clear D. Trimming removed 7 bases at V and 0 bases at J, with 7 bases between. The CDR3 runs to 12 residues. Looked up from germline, CDR1 is MDHEN and CDR2 is SYDVKM. CDR3 in amino acids: CASTRDSYEQYF. The CDR3 DNA reads TGTGCCAGCACTAGGGACTCCTACGAGCAGTACTTC. Together with reference TRBV28 and TRBJ2-7, the CDR3 gives the full variable domain: DVKVTQSSRYLVKRTGEKVFLECVQDMDHENMFWYRQDPGLGLRLIYFSYDVKMKEKGDIPEGYSVSREKKERFSLILESASTNQTSMYLCASTRDSYEQYFGPGTRLTVT.

This clone was counted a few times. Here the CDR3 reads CASSWDYEARELFF. CDR3 bases: TGTGCCAGCAGCTGGGACTATGAGGCGCGGGAGCTGTTTTTT. The chain has TRBV7-5 and TRBJ2-2; the D call TRBD2 from the table was never checked on the DNA. TRBV7-5 is an annotated pseudogene. The CDR3 runs to 14 residues.

The chain carries TRBV19 and TRBJ1-5; unclear D gene. The ends were cut back, 2 bases at V and 4 bases at J, with 15 bases in the middle. Looked up from germline, CDR1 is LNHDA and CDR2 is SQIVND (reference sequence). The CDR3 runs to 16 residues. The CDR3 loop reads CASSISVGNGNQPQHF. In DNA form, the CDR3 reads TGTGCCAGTAGTATATCGGTCGGGAACGGAAATCAGCCCCAGCATTTT. The entire variable domain, with the rest obtained from reference TRBV19 and TRBJ1-5, is as follows: DGGITQSPKYLFRKEGQNVTLSCEQNLNHDAMYWYRQDPGQGLRLIYYSQIVNDFQKGDIAEGYSVSREKKESFPLTVTSAQKNPTAFYLCASSISVGNGNQPQHFGDGTRLSIL.

Notes on this clone: The DNA is left out, because the CDR3 cannot be placed on it with certainty; the CDR3 is given as TCRdb lists it. The genes are TRBV28 and TRBJ1-1. The CDR3 extends over 14 residues, inclusive of both ends. Germline CDR1 MDHEN, CDR2 SYDVKM. The CDR3 protein is CASSSGQAHTEAFF.

The chain joins TRBV28 to TRBJ1-5, with no clear D. The V and J ends lost 8 bases and 2 bases respectively, with 13 bases between them. The V gene's germline CDR1 is MDHEN and CDR2 SYDVKM. The CDR3 extends over 14 amino acids. CDR3 residues: CASSKLVGNQPQHF. In nucleotides, the CDR3 is TGTGCCAGCTCAAAGTTGGTCGGCAATCAGCCCCAGCATTTT. Filled out from reference TRBV28 and TRBJ1-5, the complete variable domain reads DVKVTQSSRYLVKRTGEKVFLECVQDMDHENMFWYRQDPGLGLRLIYFSYDVKMKEKGDIPEGYSVSREKKERFSLILESASTNQTSMYLCASSKLVGNQPQHFGDGTRLSIL.